This TCR beta chain emerged from a study of PD-L1 blockade in urothelial cancer. The method was immunoSEQ multiplex PCR; TCRdb's version includes in-frame clones alone and lacks a portion of them. The table has 100,000 or so clones, 90% to 95% seen once. In this sample, this clone turned up a few times. From germline, CDR1 is MNHNS and CDR2 SASEGT. The CDR3 runs to 11 residues. The V and J ends lost 3 bases and 13 bases respectively, with 10 bases between them. The chain has TRBV6-1 and TRBJ2-1, with no clear D. This clonotype was obtained from a woman over 75 with urothelial cancer. Sample: PBMCs, taken around atezolizumab (anti-PD-L1) treatment. The CDR3 DNA follows: TGTGCCAGCAGTGACACAAACGCCCAGTTCTTC. It yields the protein CASSDTNAQFF.